The 25 T cell receptor beta chains listed next were all sequenced from one sample in a study of cytomegalovirus exposure and HLA in healthy donors. PCR was performed using 60 Vbeta and 13 Jbeta primers. Repertoires were generated with immunoSEQ multiplex PCR, while TCRdb's copy carries only in-frame clones and drops some. The table has about 170,000 clones, around 77% seen once. Sequenced material: PBMCs. The receptors were sampled from a woman aged 45 to 65 in good health and CMV-seropositive.

This clone has just a few counts. The chain links TRBV9 to TRBJ1-2, with D perhaps TRBD1 (5 bases). V was clipped by 0 bases and J by 2 bases, with 14 bases between them. This CDR3 has 16 amino acids. CDR1 and CDR2 (germline): SGDLS, YYNGEE. CDR3 sequence: CASSVAPRGPNYGYTF. In DNA, the CDR3 is TGTGCCAGCAGCGTAGCTCCGCGGGGCCCCAACTATGGCTACACCTTC. The full variable domain, its missing parts supplied by reference TRBV9 and TRBJ1-2, is DSGVTQTPKHLITATGQRVTLRCSPRSGDLSVYWYQQSLDQGLQFLIQYYNGEERAKGNILERFSAQQFPDLHSELNLSSLELGDSALYFCASSVAPRGPNYGYTFGSGTRLTVV.

This chain uses TRBV19 with TRBJ2-3, with 8 bases fitting TRBD1. Germline V CDR1 and CDR2: LNHDA, SQIVND (reference sequence). V gave up 3 bases and J gave up 5 bases; unmatched junction bases: 4. This CDR3 comprises 14 residues. DNA of the CDR3: TGTGCCAGTAGTATTGGACAGGGAGAAGATACGCAGTATTTT. Encoded protein: CASSIGQGEDTQYF. Filled out from reference TRBV19 and TRBJ2-3, the complete variable domain reads DGGITQSPKYLFRKEGQNVTLSCEQNLNHDAMYWYRQDPGQGLRLIYYSQIVNDFQKGDIAEGYSVSREKKESFPLTVTSAQKNPTAFYLCASSIGQGEDTQYFGPGTRLTVL.

This clone occurred a few times. The chain joins TRBV7-2 to TRBJ2-7; D is perhaps TRBD2 (7 bases). V dropped 5 bases and J dropped 6 bases, with 14 bases sitting between them. Germline values: CDR1 SGHTA, CDR2 FQGNSA. The CDR3 extends over 13 amino acids. In nucleotides, the CDR3 is TGTGCCAGCAGCCAGGGGAGGGGGGTCGAGCAGTACTTC. This sequence encodes CASSQGRGVEQYF.

The rearrangement links TRBV7-2 to TRBJ1-1; D is ambiguous. CDR1 is SGHTA and CDR2 is FQGNSA in the germline V gene. Deletions cut 4 bases from V and 4 bases from J, with 10 bases between. The CDR3 runs to 13 residues. This chain's CDR3 is CASSSGKGTEAFF. CDR3 in DNA: TGTGCCAGCAGCTCCGGGAAGGGCACTGAAGCTTTCTTT.

This clone is a singleton in its sample. The rearrangement joins TRBV11-3 to TRBJ2-2, with D perhaps TRBD1 (6 bases). V was trimmed by 8 bases and J by 0 bases, leaving 10 bases between them. CDR1 SGHNT and CDR2 YENEEA come from the germline V gene. There are 14 residues in the CDR3. CDR3 loop: CASSRGANTGELFF. CDR3 bases: TGTGCCAGCTCCAGGGGCGCGAACACCGGGGAGCTGTTTTTT.

This clone was observed a single time. The chain joins TRBV19 to TRBJ2-7; 9 bases are a match to TRBD2. The V and J ends lost 8 bases and 9 bases, in that order; junction bases with no gene match: 14. Germline V lookup: CDR1 LNHDA, CDR2 SQIVND (reference sequence). The CDR3 spans 14 residues. In DNA, the CDR3 is TGTGCCAGTCGTGTCACTGGGACTAGCCGGGGGCAGTACTTC. The encoded protein is CASRVTGTSRGQYF.

The chain couples TRBV19 to TRBJ2-3; no reliable D call. V lost 6 bases, J lost 1 base, and 8 bases lay in between. Per the germline V gene, CDR1 is LNHDA and CDR2 is SQIVND (reference sequence). The CDR3 length is 13 residues. The CDR3 nucleotides are TGTGCCAGTAGGAGCCTCGGCACAGATACGCAGTATTTT. Its translation is CASRSLGTDTQYF.

The genes are TRBV18 and TRBJ1-5; no firm D call. Germline V gene data show CDR1 as KGHSH and CDR2 as LQKENI. Trimming took 1 base from V and 7 from J, leaving 11 bases between them. The CDR3 is 14 amino acids. CDR3 sequence (DNA): TGTGCCAGCTCACCACAAAAAGGGAGACAGCCCCAGCATTTT. Its translation: CASSPQKGRQPQHF.

CDR3 loop: CASSNNGQGRVEKLFF. The CDR3 nucleotides are TGTGCCAGCAGCAACAATGGACAGGGAAGAGTTGAAAAACTGTTTTTT. This rearrangement joins TRBV4-2 to TRBJ1-4, with 8 positions matching TRBD1. The CDR3 is 16 amino acids. The V and J ends lost 5 bases and 7 bases, in that order; junction bases with no gene match: 12. Looked up from germline, CDR1 is LGHNA and CDR2 is YNFKEQ.

The V call is TRBV7-2, the J call TRBJ1-4; 7 positions agree with TRBD1. J was trimmed by 8 bases and V by 3 bases; bases with no gene match: 6. Germline assignment: CDR1 SGHTA and CDR2 FQGNSA. The CDR3 runs 14 residues. CDR3 in DNA: TGTGCCAGCAGCTTTCAAGGGGGCGAAGAAAAACTGTTTTTT. It codes for CASSFQGGEEKLFF.

The V call is TRBV2, the J call TRBJ1-5; D ambiguous. The CDR3 spans 13 residues. Trimming removed 8 bases at V and 0 bases at J, with 8 bases between. Per germline, CDR1 SNHLY and CDR2 FYNNEI. CDR3 nucleotides: TGTGCCAGCGCGAGTTATAGCAATCAGCCCCAGCATTTT. This codes for CASASYSNQPQHF.

This sequence joins TRBV27 and TRBJ1-5; 8 bases are shared with TRBD1. The CDR3 runs 14 residues. Trimming took 6 bases from V and 0 from J; bases not matched to a gene: 1. In germline, CDR1 is MNHEY, CDR2 SMNVEV (reference sequence). The CDR3 region is CASSTGGSNQPQHF. CDR3 DNA: TGTGCCAGCAGCACAGGGGGTAGCAATCAGCCCCAGCATTTT.

This clone was counted a single time. V usage is TRBV5-1 and J usage is TRBJ1-2; 7 bases align to TRBD1. CDR1 and CDR2 from the germline V gene are SGHRS and YFSETQ. The CDR3 is 12 residues long. J lost 8 bases, V lost 7 bases, and 8 bases had no gene match. CDR3 sequence (DNA): TGCGCCAGCGGACACAGGGGAACGGGCTACACCTTC. Translated: CASGHRGTGYTF.

This chain connects TRBV6-1 to TRBJ2-2, with a possible D match to TRBD1 (5 bases). The V gene's germline CDR1 is MNHNS and CDR2 SASEGT. The CDR3 covers 16 residues. V was pared by 2 bases and J by 0 bases, with 10 bases between. CDR3 coding DNA: TGTGCCAGCAGTGAATTTGCAGGGACGAACACCGGGGAGCTGTTTTTT. The encoded protein is CASSEFAGTNTGELFF.

This chain connects TRBV14 to TRBJ2-3, with a tentative D call TRBD2 (5 bases). Trimming removed 6 bases at V and 4 bases at J, with 11 bases between. Per the germline V gene, CDR1 is SGHDN and CDR2 is FVKESK. The CDR3 totals 13 residues. The CDR3 loop reads CASSSWEPDTQYF. CDR3 DNA sequence: TGTGCCAGCAGTTCGTGGGAGCCAGATACGCAGTATTTT.

The chain is built from TRBV5-4 and TRBJ1-2, with 8 positions matching TRBD1. Germline V CDR1 and CDR2: SGHNT, YYREEE (reference sequence). The CDR3 consists of 16 residues. V gave up 4 bases and J gave up 8 bases; unmatched junction bases: 16. The CDR3 sequence is CASSGSAGQGANGYTF. In DNA, the CDR3 is TGTGCCAGCAGCGGGAGTGCGGGTCAGGGGGCTAACGGCTACACCTTC.

About this clone itself: The junction and the germline gene differ at one end; a read error may be behind it. The chain couples TRBV6-5 to TRBJ1-3; 7 nucleotides align to TRBD1. The germline gives CDR1 MNHEY, CDR2 SVGAGI. This CDR3 has 15 amino acids. CDR3 sequence: CTSRVDRATGNTIYF. CDR3 bases: TGTACCAGCAGAGTAGACAGGGCAACTGGAAACACCATATATTTT.

J is TRBJ1-4 and V is TRBV4-3, with TRBD1 matching 7 bases. With V trimmed by 1 base and J by 7 bases, 6 bases remained unmatched. In germline, CDR1 is LGHNA, CDR2 YSLEER. This CDR3 comprises 15 residues. The CDR3 here is CASSQAKGAAEKLFF. CDR3 DNA sequence: TGCGCCAGCAGCCAAGCCAAGGGGGCGGCTGAAAAACTGTTTTTT.

CDR3 DNA: TGTGCCAGCAGTATTGACAGGGGGCGCGGCTATGGCTACACCTTC. Its protein product is CASSIDRGRGYGYTF. The V call is TRBV6-5, the J call TRBJ1-2; 10 nucleotides match TRBD1. Per the germline V gene, CDR1 is MNHEY and CDR2 is SVGAGI. The CDR3 is 15 amino acids. V shed 5 bases and J 4 bases; nucleotides not matched to a gene: 7.

The gene calls are TRBV6-1 and TRBJ1-5; tentatively, D is TRBD1 (6 bases). Between the trimmed V and J ends, which lost 6 bases and 2 bases, there was a span of 14 bases. Germline loops: CDR1 MNHNS, CDR2 SASEGT. The CDR3 spans 15 residues. The CDR3 sequence is CASRATGSGNQPQHF. Here the CDR3 DNA reads TGTGCCAGCAGGGCGACAGGTAGTGGCAATCAGCCCCAGCATTTT.

The chain is built from TRBV28 and TRBJ1-2; D remains unclear. Trimming removed 7 bases from V and 0 bases from J, with 15 bases in between. Germline V lookup: CDR1 MDHEN, CDR2 SYDVKM. CDR3 length equals 15 residues. The CDR3 DNA reads TGTGCCAGCAAGGAGGGCCCCGCAGCTAACTATGGCTACACCTTC. As protein: CASKEGPAANYGYTF.

V gene TRBV10-3 combines with J gene TRBJ2-5, with 11 bases fitting TRBD2. Gene TRBJ2-7 matches the end of the DNA better, so the J call may be wrong. CDR1 and CDR2 from the germline V gene are ENHRY and SYGVKD. CDR3 size: 15 residues. CDR3 region: CAISEASSGGNEQYF. CDR3 bases: TGTGCCATCAGTGAAGCGTCTAGCGGGGGGAACGAGCAGTACTTC.

This rearrangement joins TRBV7-3 to TRBJ1-2; no clear D gene. In germline, CDR1 is SGHTA, CDR2 FQGTGA. The CDR3 covers 13 residues. V lost 2 bases, J lost 8 bases, and 12 bases lay in between. CDR3 amino acids: CASSLGLAAGYTF. CDR3 DNA sequence: TGTGCCAGCAGCTTAGGCCTGGCGGCGGGCTACACCTTC.

As to this clone: Other DNA variants within this sample encode the same CDR3. The rearrangement links TRBV28 to TRBJ1-2; D remains unclear. CDR3 length: 14 residues. Germline loops: CDR1 MDHEN, CDR2 SYDVKM. Deletions cut 2 bases from V and 8 bases from J, with 15 bases between. The CDR3 here is CASSLIGSRGGYTF. CDR3 nucleotide sequence: TGTGCCAGCAGTTTAATAGGGAGTCGAGGGGGCTACACCTTC.

The chain recombines TRBV5-1 with TRBJ2-7, with D possibly matching TRBD2 (5 bases). Between the trimmed V and J ends, which lost 0 bases and 3 bases, there was a span of 13 bases. CDR1 is SGHRS, CDR2 YFSETQ, per germline. This CDR3 has 15 amino acids. The CDR3 coding sequence is TGCGCCAGCAGCTTGGGAGCGGCACTGGGCTACGAGCAGTACTTC. Its protein is CASSLGAALGYEQYF.